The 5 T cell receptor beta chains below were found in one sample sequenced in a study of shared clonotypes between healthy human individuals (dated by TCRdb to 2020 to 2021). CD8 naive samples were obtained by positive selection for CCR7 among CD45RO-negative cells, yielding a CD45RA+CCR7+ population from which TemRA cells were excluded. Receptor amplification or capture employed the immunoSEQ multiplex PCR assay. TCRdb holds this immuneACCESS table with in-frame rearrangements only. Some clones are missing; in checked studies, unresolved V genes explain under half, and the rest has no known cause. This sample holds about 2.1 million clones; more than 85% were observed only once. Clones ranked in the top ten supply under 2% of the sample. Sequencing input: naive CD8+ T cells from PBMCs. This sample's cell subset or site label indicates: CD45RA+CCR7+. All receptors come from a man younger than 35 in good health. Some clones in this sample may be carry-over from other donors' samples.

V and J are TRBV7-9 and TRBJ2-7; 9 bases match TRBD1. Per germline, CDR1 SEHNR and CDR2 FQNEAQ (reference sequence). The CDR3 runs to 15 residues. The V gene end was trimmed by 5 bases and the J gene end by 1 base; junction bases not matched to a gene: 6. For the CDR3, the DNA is TGTGCCAGCAGCAACCGGGACAGGGAATCCTACGAGCAGTACTTC. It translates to CASSNRDRESYEQYF.

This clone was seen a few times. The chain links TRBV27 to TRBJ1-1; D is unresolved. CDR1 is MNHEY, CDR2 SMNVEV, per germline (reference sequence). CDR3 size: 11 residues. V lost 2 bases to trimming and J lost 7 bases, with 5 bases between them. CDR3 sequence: CASSLGNEAFF. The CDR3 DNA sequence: TGTGCCAGCAGTTTAGGGAATGAAGCTTTCTTT.

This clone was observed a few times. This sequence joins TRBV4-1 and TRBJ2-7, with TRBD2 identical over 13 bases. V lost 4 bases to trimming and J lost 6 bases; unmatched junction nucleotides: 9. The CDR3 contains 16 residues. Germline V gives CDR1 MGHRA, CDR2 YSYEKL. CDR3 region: CASSPRTSGRFGEQYF. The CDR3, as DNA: TGCGCCAGCAGCCCGCGGACTAGCGGGAGATTTGGCGAGCAGTACTTC.

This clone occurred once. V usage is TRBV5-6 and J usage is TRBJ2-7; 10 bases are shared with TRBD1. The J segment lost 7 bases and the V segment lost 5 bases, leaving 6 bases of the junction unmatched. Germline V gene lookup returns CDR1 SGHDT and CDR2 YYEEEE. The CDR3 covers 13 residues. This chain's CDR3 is CASSGGQGWEQYF. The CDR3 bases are TGTGCCAGCAGTGGGGGACAGGGGTGGGAGCAGTACTTC.

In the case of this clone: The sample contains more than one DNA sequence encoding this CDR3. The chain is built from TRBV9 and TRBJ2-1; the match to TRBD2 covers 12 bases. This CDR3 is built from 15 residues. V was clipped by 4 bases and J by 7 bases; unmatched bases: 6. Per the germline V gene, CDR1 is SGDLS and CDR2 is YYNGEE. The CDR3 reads CASSTAGLAGNEQFF. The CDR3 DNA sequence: TGTGCCAGCAGCACCGCCGGACTAGCGGGAAATGAGCAGTTCTTC.